The 25 T cell receptor beta chains below all came from one sample that was sequenced in a study of shared clonotypes between healthy human individuals. The method was immunoSEQ multiplex PCR; TCRdb's version includes in-frame clones alone and lacks a portion of them. The table records nearly 2 million clones, about 95% of them present only once. Positive CCR7 selection of CD45RO-negative cells yielded the naive CD8 cells, and terminally differentiated effector memory CD45RA+ cells were excluded. Input material: naive CD8+ T cells sorted from blood. These receptor sequences come from a man between 18 and 29 years old in good health.

CDR3: CAWKDLGEKLFF. The CDR3 nucleotides read TGTGCCTGGAAAGACCTGGGGGAAAAACTGTTTTTT. The rearrangement links TRBV30 to TRBJ1-4; D is ambiguous. CDR3 length: 12 amino acids. CDR1 and CDR2 from the germline V gene are GTSNPN and SVGIG (reference sequence). V dropped 4 bases and J dropped 8 bases, with 11 bases sitting between them.

Note on this clone: This sample also contains other DNA sequences that code for the same CDR3. This chain connects TRBV28 to TRBJ1-1, with TRBD1 matching 7 bases. V was clipped by 5 bases and J by 1 base; unmatched bases: 4. CDR1 is MDHEN, CDR2 SYDVKM, per germline. This CDR3 comprises 14 residues. The CDR3: CASSPGGENTEAFF. The CDR3 DNA reads as TGTGCCAGCAGTCCAGGGGGGGAGAACACTGAAGCTTTCTTT.

As for this clone: One junction end does not reproduce the germline sequence, and a read error may be involved. The chain is built from TRBV5-1 and TRBJ1-6; no clear D gene. The CDR3 sequence is 15 residues long. Germline-derived CDR1 and CDR2 are SGHRS and YFSETQ. CDR3: CAGSLFSSFNSPLHF. CDR3 coding DNA: TGCGCCGGCAGCTTGTTTTCCAGTTTTAATTCACCCCTCCACTTT.

The chain uses TRBV11-2 and TRBJ2-3; possibly TRBD2 for D (5 bases). The CDR3 length is 16 residues. CDR1 and CDR2 (germline): SGHAT, FQNNGV. The germline V and J ends were trimmed by 3 bases and 0 bases, with 13 bases remaining between them. The CDR3: CASSFWSDLSTDTQYF. The CDR3 DNA sequence: TGTGCCAGCAGCTTTTGGTCGGACTTGAGCACAGATACGCAGTATTTT.

The genes are TRBV4-1 and TRBJ1-5; no clear D. There are 15 residues in the CDR3. The V gene's germline CDR1 is MGHRA and CDR2 YSYEKL. V gave up 3 bases and J gave up 0 bases, with 9 bases separating them. The CDR3 spells CASSQLQISNQPQHF. The CDR3 nucleotides are TGCGCCAGCAGCCAGCTCCAAATTAGCAATCAGCCCCAGCATTTT.

The V call is TRBV29-1, the J call TRBJ2-2; 9 bases are a match to TRBD1. The CDR3 contains 14 residues. V dropped 5 bases and J dropped 3; count of bases not matched to a gene: 4. Germline V gives CDR1 SQVTM, CDR2 ANQGSEA. CDR3 bases: TGCAGCGTTCGGACAGGGGCGTACACCGGGGAGCTGTTTTTT. This codes for CSVRTGAYTGELFF.

V is TRBV6-5 and J is TRBJ2-1; D not certain. Germline CDR1 is MNHEY and CDR2 is SVGAGI. This CDR3 contains 11 residues. V lost 2 bases and J 8 bases, leaving 4 bases between the germline ends. The DNA of the CDR3 is TGTGCCAGCAGTTACATTGATGAGCAGTTCTTC. Its protein product is CASSYIDEQFF.

This rearrangement joins TRBV5-8 to TRBJ2-6, with D uncertain. Germline lookup yields CDR1 SGHTS and CDR2 YDEGEE. The CDR3 has 14 amino acids. V lost 4 bases to trimming and J lost 1 base, with 6 bases between them. As DNA, the CDR3 is TGTGCCAGCAGCCTGGAGTCTGGGGCCAACGTCCTGACTTTC. Protein: CASSLESGANVLTF.

In regard to this clone: This specimen includes other DNA sequences encoding the same CDR3. This rearrangement joins TRBV6-5 to TRBJ2-7, with D perhaps TRBD2 (5 bases). V lost 0 bases, J lost 0 bases, and 9 bases lay in between. Germline CDR1 reads MNHEY; CDR2 reads SVGAGI. The CDR3 is made up of 15 amino acids. The CDR3 DNA is TGTGCCAGCAGTTACTCGGGAGCCAGCTCCTACGAGCAGTACTTC. Its translation is CASSYSGASSYEQYF.

The CDR3: CASSPGTTTNEKLFF. DNA of the CDR3: TGTGCCAGCTCACCAGGGACAACAACTAATGAAAAACTGTTTTTT. The chain couples TRBV18 to TRBJ1-4, with a weak D call TRBD1 (6 bases). CDR3 length: 15 residues. V shed 2 bases and J shed 0 bases, with 7 bases lying between them. CDR1 is KGHSH and CDR2 is LQKENI in the germline V gene.

This clone was recorded only once. The chain uses TRBV7-2 and TRBJ2-7; 7 bases are a match to TRBD2. The CDR3 sequence is 13 residues long. From germline, CDR1 is SGHTA and CDR2 FQGNSA. The V gene end was trimmed by 5 bases and the J gene end by 5 bases; junction bases not matched to a gene: 6. DNA for the CDR3: TGTGCCAGCAGCGCCGAGACTAGCCACGAGCAGTACTTC. Its protein product is CASSAETSHEQYF.

This rearrangement joins TRBV4-2 to TRBJ2-7; D is uncertain. The CDR3 extends over 13 amino acids. Germline lookup yields CDR1 LGHNA and CDR2 YNFKEQ. V was clipped by 0 bases and J by 5 bases, with 8 bases between them. CDR3 bases: TGTGCCAGCAGCCAAGATGATCCGGACGAGCAGTACTTC. Its translation: CASSQDDPDEQYF.

The chain carries TRBV9 and TRBJ2-5; D could derive from TRBD1 or TRBD2 (5 bases each). Germline values: CDR1 SGDLS, CDR2 YYNGEE. The V end was cut by 4 bases, the J end by 4 bases, with 14 bases between. This CDR3 comprises 14 residues. In DNA form, the CDR3 reads TGTGCCAGCAGCAGAGAGGGGTTACGAGAGACCCAGTACTTC. Translation: CASSREGLRETQYF. The full variable domain, with the rest looked up from reference TRBV9 and TRBJ2-5, is DSGVTQTPKHLITATGQRVTLRCSPRSGDLSVYWYQQSLDQGLQFLIQYYNGEERAKGNILERFSAQQFPDLHSELNLSSLELGDSALYFCASSREGLRETQYFGPGTRLLVL.

This clone was observed a single time. The chain recombines TRBV6-5 with TRBJ2-7; 10 positions agree with TRBD2. Germline trimming cut 3 bases from V and 4 bases from J; bases unmatched to any gene: 6. The germline V gene has CDR1 MNHEY and CDR2 SVGAGI. There are 15 residues in the CDR3. The CDR3 sequence is CASSYQASGSYEQYF. CDR3 nucleotides: TGTGCCAGCAGTTATCAGGCTAGCGGGAGTTACGAGCAGTACTTC.

The chain recombines TRBV5-6 with TRBJ2-7; 7 nucleotides agree with TRBD2. The germline gives CDR1 SGHDT, CDR2 YYEEEE. Losses at the gene ends were 0 bases for V and 5 bases for J; bases not matched to a gene: 2. This CDR3 contains 13 residues. As DNA, the CDR3 is TGTGCCAGCAGCTTGGGCGGGAGCAACGAGCAGTACTTC. Its translation is CASSLGGSNEQYF.

This clone was detected once. The same CDR3 arises from other DNA sequences in this sample as well. The chain links TRBV13 to TRBJ2-2, with D unresolved. The germline V gene has CDR1 PRHDT and CDR2 FYEKMQ (reference sequence). Trimming removed 0 bases at V and 3 bases at J, with 5 bases between. The length of the CDR3 is 14 residues. CDR3: CASSLGADTGELFF. CDR3 sequence (DNA): TGTGCCAGCAGCTTAGGGGCCGACACCGGGGAGCTGTTTTTT. Together with reference TRBV13 and TRBJ2-2, the CDR3 gives the full variable domain: AAGVIQSPRHLIKEKRETATLKCYPIPRHDTVYWYQQGPGQDPQFLISFYEKMQSDKGSIPDRFSAQQFSDYHSELNMSSLELGDSALYFCASSLGADTGELFFGEGSRLTVL.

J is TRBJ2-2 and V is TRBV10-2; weak D call: TRBD2 (6 bases). Germline V CDR1 and CDR2: WSHSY, SAAADI. With 0 bases removed from V and 4 bases from J, the gap between germline ends came to 12 bases. The CDR3 is 16 amino acids. CDR3 amino acids: CASSESGGLGTGELFF. The CDR3 region has the DNA TGCGCCAGCAGTGAGTCTGGGGGGTTGGGCACCGGGGAGCTGTTTTTT.

A remark on this clone: Within the sample, other DNA sequences also encode this same CDR3. V usage is TRBV6-1 and J usage is TRBJ2-7; no firm D call. The germline gives CDR1 MNHNS, CDR2 SASEGT. The CDR3 runs to 13 residues. Trimming removed 2 bases from V and 0 bases from J, with 5 bases in between. Here the CDR3 DNA reads TGTGCCAGCAGTGAAACCAGCTCCTACGAGCAGTACTTC. Translation gives CASSETSSYEQYF.

The chain employs TRBV7-2 and TRBJ2-7; D call uncertain. The CDR3 extends over 13 amino acids. V gave up 3 bases and J gave up 2 bases, with 8 bases separating them. CDR1 is SGHTA and CDR2 is FQGNSA in the germline V gene. The CDR3 here is CASSFWHAYEQYF. Written as DNA, the CDR3 is TGTGCCAGCAGCTTTTGGCACGCCTACGAGCAGTACTTC.

The table lists this clone with a count of one. Other DNA sequences from this sample encode an identical CDR3 as well. The chain couples TRBV28 to TRBJ2-1; D is undetermined. This CDR3 is 12 amino acids long. Germline lookup yields CDR1 MDHEN and CDR2 SYDVKM. V shed 1 base and J shed 5 bases, with 3 bases lying between them. CDR3 sequence reads: CASSLSDNEQFF. CDR3 nucleotide sequence: TGTGCCAGCAGTTTATCAGACAATGAGCAGTTCTTC.

The chain employs TRBV15 and TRBJ2-7; the match to TRBD1 covers 11 bases. The CDR3 spans 13 residues. CDR1 and CDR2 (germline): LNHNV, YYDKDF (reference sequence). Germline trimming cut 3 bases from V and 7 bases from J; bases unmatched to any gene: 2. CDR3 residues: CATSSGQGAEQYF. The CDR3 nucleotides read TGTGCCACCAGCAGTGGACAGGGGGCTGAGCAGTACTTC.

CDR3 sequence: CASTGGMTQPQHF. The CDR3 bases are TGCGCCAGCACAGGGGGGATGACCCAGCCCCAGCATTTT. V usage is TRBV10-2 and J usage is TRBJ1-5; 7 bases line up with TRBD1. Germline CDR1 and CDR2: WSHSY and SAAADI. The ends lost 7 bases at V and 7 bases at J; junction bases unmatched: 7. CDR3 size: 13 residues.

For this clone: Other DNA sequences in the same sample also yield this CDR3. The chain couples TRBV5-1 to TRBJ2-2; weak D call: TRBD2 (5 bases). Germline CDR1 and CDR2: SGHRS and YFSETQ. The length of the CDR3 is 12 residues. The V end lost 2 bases, the J end lost 6 bases, and 5 bases lay between the germline ends. Here the CDR3 reads CASSLAAGELFF. Here the CDR3 DNA reads TGCGCCAGCAGCTTAGCGGCCGGGGAGCTGTTTTTT.

This clone has only a few counts. The sample carries other DNA sequences with the same CDR3. The chain joins TRBV27 to TRBJ1-5; no firm D call. Trimming cost V 3 bases and J 0 bases, with 3 bases left between them. Germline CDR1 MNHEY, CDR2 SMNVEV (reference sequence). The CDR3 length is 13 residues. The CDR3 region has the DNA TGTGCCAGCAGTTTTTATAGCAATCAGCCCCAGCATTTT. It codes for CASSFYSNQPQHF.

The J gene is TRBJ1-1, the V gene TRBV6-5; the D gene is possibly TRBD1 (6 bases). This CDR3 is 15 amino acids long. V shed 4 bases and J shed 1 base, with 13 bases lying between them. Germline V gene data show CDR1 as MNHEY and CDR2 as SVGAGI. CDR3 in DNA: TGTGCCAGCAGTTCCCTGACAGGTCCGAACACTGAAGCTTTCTTT. It encodes CASSSLTGPNTEAFF.